In this sample, the clone carrying this T cell receptor (beta chain) turned up many times. The V gene's germline CDR1 is DFQATT and CDR2 SNEGSKA (reference sequence). The CDR3 has 14 residues. Trimming left V 6 bases short and J 3 bases short, with 15 bases between. Libraries of TCR beta came from quantitative 5'-RACE with molecular barcodes. TCRdb reprocessed the 5' RACE reads via MiXCR and lists one record per CDR3 protein. Found here are under 250,000 distinct CDR3 sequences, about 11% of them singletons; the top ten hold roughly 6.8%. This sample is part of a study of CD8 T cells in ankylosing spondylitis.

This TCR derives from a male donor with ankylosing spondylitis or in good health (not recorded which). This chain connects TRBV20-1 to TRBJ2-1; possibly TRBD1 for D (7 bases). Sequencing input: blood, either unsorted or a sorted T cell fraction (not recorded which). CDR3 sequence: CSARQGEVYNEQFF. The CDR3 DNA reads as TGCAGTGCCCGCCAGGGGGAGGTCTACAATGAGCAGTTCTTC.